The clone carrying this T cell receptor (beta chain) has a single count. The record originates from a study of T cells in tuberculosis. The overall study: The T cells targeted glucose monomycolate, a mycobacterial lipid, via CD1B. This South African cohort compared adolescents with or without latent tuberculosis against adults with active tuberculosis.

As to time point: new active TB diagnosis, blood taken before or within 7 days of starting treatment. Positive smear microscopy and/or M. tuberculosis culture confirmed active disease. Per the germline V gene, CDR1 is SGHRS and CDR2 is YFSETQ. The ends lost 6 bases at V and 0 bases at J; junction bases unmatched: 9. This CDR3 contains 16 residues. Clones were read by immunoSEQ multiplex PCR, and TCRdb kept only the in-frame ones, dropping some. The sample lists around 23,000 clones; about 85% were seen once. The source material was PBMCs, sampled at tuberculosis diagnosis. This chain connects TRBV5-1 to TRBJ1-1; 9 bases align to TRBD1. The origin of this receptor is an adult with tuberculosis. CDR3 amino acids: CASTKQGAVMNTEAFF. The CDR3 DNA follows: TGCGCCAGCACAAAACAGGGGGCGGTTATGAACACTGAAGCTTTCTTT.